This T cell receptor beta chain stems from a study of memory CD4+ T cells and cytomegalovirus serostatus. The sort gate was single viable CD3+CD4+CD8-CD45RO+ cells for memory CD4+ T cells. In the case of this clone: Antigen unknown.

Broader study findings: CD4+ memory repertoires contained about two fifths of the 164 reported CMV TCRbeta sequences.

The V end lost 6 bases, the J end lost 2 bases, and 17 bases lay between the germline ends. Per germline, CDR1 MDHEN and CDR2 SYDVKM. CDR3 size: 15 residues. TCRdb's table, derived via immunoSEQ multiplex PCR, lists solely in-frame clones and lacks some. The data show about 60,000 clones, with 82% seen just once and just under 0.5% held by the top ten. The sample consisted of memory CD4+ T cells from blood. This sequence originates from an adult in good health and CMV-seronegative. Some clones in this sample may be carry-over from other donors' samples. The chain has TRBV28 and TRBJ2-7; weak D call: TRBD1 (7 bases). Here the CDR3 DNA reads TGTGCCAGCAGGGGGTCGACAGGGAGGACCTACGAGCAGTACTTC. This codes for CASRGSTGRTYEQYF.